This record concerns one T cell receptor beta chain sequence. Its specificity is unknown. The data stem from a study of T cell repertoires in cytomegalovirus infection. Study in general: From public TCR beta signatures came an indication of both CMV infection and matching HLA type.

Overall study results and limits: HLA-C-restricted, CMV-specific TCR beta clonotypes were dominant ex vivo. The cumulative frequency of public TCR beta families distinguished individuals who carried CMV together with the relevant HLA.

TCRdb itself ran the reads through MiXCR, one entry per CDR3 protein. The sample includes fewer than 300,000 distinct CDR3 sequences, more than 20% of them seen just once. The sample comprised PBMCs. The source is a human donor in good health (CMV status not recorded). Some clones in this sample may be carry-over from other donors' samples.

CDR3 nucleotide sequence: TGCAGCGTTGACTCAGCATCCGGGACAGGCTACGAGCAGTACTTC. As protein: CSVDSASGTGYEQYF. The chain links TRBV29-1 to TRBJ2-7; 8 bases map to TRBD1. This CDR3 comprises 15 residues. V lost 3 bases to trimming and J lost 3 bases; unmatched junction nucleotides: 10. Germline assignment: CDR1 SQVTM and CDR2 ANQGSEA.